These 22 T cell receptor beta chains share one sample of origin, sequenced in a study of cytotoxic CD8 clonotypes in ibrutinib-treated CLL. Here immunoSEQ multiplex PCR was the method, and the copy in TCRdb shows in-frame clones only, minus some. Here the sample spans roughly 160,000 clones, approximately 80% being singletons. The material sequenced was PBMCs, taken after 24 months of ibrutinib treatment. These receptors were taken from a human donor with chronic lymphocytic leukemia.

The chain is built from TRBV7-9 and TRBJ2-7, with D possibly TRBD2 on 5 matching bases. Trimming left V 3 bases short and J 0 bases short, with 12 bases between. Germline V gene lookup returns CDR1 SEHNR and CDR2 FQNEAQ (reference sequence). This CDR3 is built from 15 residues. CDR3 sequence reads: CASSFRRAGSYEQYF. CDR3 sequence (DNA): TGTGCCAGCAGCTTCCGGCGGGCCGGCTCCTACGAGCAGTACTTC.

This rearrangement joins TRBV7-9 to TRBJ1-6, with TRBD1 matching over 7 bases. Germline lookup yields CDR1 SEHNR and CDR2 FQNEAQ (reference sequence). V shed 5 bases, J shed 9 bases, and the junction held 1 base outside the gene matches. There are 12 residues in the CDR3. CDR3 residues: CASSRQGSPLHF. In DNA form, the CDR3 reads TGTGCCAGCAGCCGACAGGGTTCACCCCTCCACTTT.

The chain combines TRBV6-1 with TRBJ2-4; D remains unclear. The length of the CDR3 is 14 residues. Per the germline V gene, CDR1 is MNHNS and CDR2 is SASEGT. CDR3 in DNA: TGTTCCACAACAGCAACCCTAGCCAAAAACATTCAGTACTTC. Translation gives CSTTATLAKNIQYF.

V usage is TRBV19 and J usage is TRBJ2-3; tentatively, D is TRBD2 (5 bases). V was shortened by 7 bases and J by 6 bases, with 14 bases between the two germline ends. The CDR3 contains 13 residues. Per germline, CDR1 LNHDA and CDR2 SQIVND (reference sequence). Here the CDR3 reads CASNRVGIDTQYF. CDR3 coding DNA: TGTGCCAGTAATCGTGTCGGGATTGATACGCAGTATTTT.

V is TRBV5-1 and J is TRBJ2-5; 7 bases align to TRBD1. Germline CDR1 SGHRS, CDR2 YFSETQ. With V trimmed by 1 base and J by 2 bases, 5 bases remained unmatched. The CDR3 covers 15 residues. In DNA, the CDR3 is TGCGCCAGCAGCTTGACCGGGACAGTACAAGAGACCCAGTACTTC. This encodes CASSLTGTVQETQYF.

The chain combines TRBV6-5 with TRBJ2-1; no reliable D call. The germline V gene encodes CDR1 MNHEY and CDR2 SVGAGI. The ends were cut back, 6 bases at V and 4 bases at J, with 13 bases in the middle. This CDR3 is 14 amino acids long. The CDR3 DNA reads TGTGCCAGCAGACAAGGAGCGAGTTACAATGAGCAGTTCTTC. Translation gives CASRQGASYNEQFF.

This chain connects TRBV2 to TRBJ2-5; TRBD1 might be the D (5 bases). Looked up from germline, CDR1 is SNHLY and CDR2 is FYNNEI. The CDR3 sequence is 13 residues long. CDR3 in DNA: TGTGCTTCCAGGGATAGTTCCGTGGAGACCCAGTACTTC. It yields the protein CASRDSSVETQYF.

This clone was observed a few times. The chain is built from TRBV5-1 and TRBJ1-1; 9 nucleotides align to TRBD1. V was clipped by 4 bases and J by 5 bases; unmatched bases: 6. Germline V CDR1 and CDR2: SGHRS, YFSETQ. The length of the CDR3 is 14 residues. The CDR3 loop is CASSPRTGETEAFF. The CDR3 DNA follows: TGCGCCAGCAGCCCGAGGACAGGGGAAACTGAAGCTTTCTTT. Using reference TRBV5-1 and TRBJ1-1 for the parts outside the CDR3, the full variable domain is KAGVTQTPRYLIKTRGQQVTLSCSPISGHRSVSWYQQTPGQGLQFLFEYFSETQRNKGNFPGRFSGRQFSNSRSEMNVSTLELGDSALYLCASSPRTGETEAFFGQGTRLTVV.

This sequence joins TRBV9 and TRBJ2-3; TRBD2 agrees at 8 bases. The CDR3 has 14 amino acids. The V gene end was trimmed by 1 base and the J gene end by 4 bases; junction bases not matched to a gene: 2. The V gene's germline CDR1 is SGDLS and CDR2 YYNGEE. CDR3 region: CASSVSGGADTQYF. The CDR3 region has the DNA TGTGCCAGCAGCGTAAGCGGGGGCGCAGATACGCAGTATTTT.

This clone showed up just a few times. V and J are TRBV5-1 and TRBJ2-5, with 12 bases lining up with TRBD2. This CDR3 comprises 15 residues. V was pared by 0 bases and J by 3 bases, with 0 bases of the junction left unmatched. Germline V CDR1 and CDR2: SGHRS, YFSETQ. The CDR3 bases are TGCGCCAGCAGCTTGGGACTAGCGGGAGAAGAGACCCAGTACTTC. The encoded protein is CASSLGLAGEETQYF.

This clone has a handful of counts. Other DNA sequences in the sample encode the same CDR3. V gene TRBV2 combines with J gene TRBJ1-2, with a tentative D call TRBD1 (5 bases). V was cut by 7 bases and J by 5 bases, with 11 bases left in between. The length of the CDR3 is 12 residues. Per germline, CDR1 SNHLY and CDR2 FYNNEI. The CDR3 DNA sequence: TGTGCCAGCACCCCAGGGTGGTATGGCTACACCTTC. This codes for CASTPGWYGYTF.

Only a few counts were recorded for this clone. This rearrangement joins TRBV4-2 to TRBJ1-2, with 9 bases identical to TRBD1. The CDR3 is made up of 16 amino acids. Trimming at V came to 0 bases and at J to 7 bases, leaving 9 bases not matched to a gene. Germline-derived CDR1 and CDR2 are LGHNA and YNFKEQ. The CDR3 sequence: CASSQERDRVRGGYTF. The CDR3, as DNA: TGTGCCAGCAGCCAAGAAAGGGACAGGGTGAGGGGTGGCTACACCTTC.

CDR3 sequence: CASSGQGLQETQYF. CDR3 nucleotides: TGCGCCAGCAGCGGACAGGGACTGCAAGAGACCCAGTACTTC. The chain carries TRBV5-1 and TRBJ2-5; 8 bases map to TRBD1. The J segment lost 2 bases and the V segment lost 4 bases, leaving 4 bases of the junction unmatched. Germline CDR1 and CDR2: SGHRS and YFSETQ. The CDR3 is 14 amino acids. The whole variable domain, filled in from reference TRBV5-1 and TRBJ2-5, reads KAGVTQTPRYLIKTRGQQVTLSCSPISGHRSVSWYQQTPGQGLQFLFEYFSETQRNKGNFPGRFSGRQFSNSRSEMNVSTLELGDSALYLCASSGQGLQETQYFGPGTRLLVL.

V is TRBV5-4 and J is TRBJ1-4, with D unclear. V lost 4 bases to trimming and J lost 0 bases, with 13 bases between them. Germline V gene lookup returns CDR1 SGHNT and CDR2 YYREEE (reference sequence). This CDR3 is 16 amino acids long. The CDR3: CASSPGGRPTNEKLFF. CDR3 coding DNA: TGTGCCAGCAGCCCGGGTGGCAGACCAACTAATGAAAAACTGTTTTTT.

The CDR3 sequence: CASSEAGRSYEQYF. Written as DNA, the CDR3 is TGTGCCAGCAGTGAAGCAGGACGGTCCTACGAGCAGTACTTC. V usage is TRBV6-1 and J usage is TRBJ2-7; D call uncertain. Germline CDR1 reads MNHNS; CDR2 reads SASEGT. The V end was cut by 0 bases, the J end by 1 base, with 7 bases between. The length of the CDR3 is 14 residues.

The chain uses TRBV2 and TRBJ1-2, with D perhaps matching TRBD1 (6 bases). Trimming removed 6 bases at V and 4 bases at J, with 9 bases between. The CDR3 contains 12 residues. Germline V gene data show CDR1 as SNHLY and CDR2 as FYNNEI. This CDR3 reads CASRRGAYGYTF. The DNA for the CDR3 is TGTGCCAGCAGAAGGGGGGCCTATGGCTACACCTTC. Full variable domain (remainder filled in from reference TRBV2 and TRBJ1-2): EPEVTQTPSHQVTQMGQEVILRCVPISNHLYFYWYRQILGQKVEFLVSFYNNEISEKSEIFDDQFSVERPDGSNFTLKIRSTKLEDSAMYFCASRRGAYGYTFGSGTRLTVV.

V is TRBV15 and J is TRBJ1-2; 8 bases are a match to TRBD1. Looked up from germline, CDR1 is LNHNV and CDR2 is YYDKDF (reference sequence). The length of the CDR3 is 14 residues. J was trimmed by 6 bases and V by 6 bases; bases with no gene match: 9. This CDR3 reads CATSEDRVKHGYTF. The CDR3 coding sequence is TGTGCCACCAGTGAGGACAGGGTTAAACATGGCTACACCTTC.

CDR3 sequence: CASIDGGLAGASSTDTQYF. CDR3 DNA: TGTGCCAGCATAGACGGGGGACTAGCGGGGGCCTCTAGCACAGATACGCAGTATTTT. The chain combines TRBV7-9 with TRBJ2-3; TRBD2 agrees at 14 bases. With V trimmed by 7 bases and J by 0 bases, 12 bases remained unmatched. The CDR3 has 19 residues. Germline lookup yields CDR1 SEHNR and CDR2 FQNEAQ (reference sequence).

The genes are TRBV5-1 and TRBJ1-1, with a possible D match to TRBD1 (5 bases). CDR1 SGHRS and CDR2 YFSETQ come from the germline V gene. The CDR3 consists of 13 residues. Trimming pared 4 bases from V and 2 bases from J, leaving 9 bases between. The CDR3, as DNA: TGCGCCAGCAGCAACCGGGACAACACTGAAGCTTTCTTT. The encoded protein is CASSNRDNTEAFF.

This chain's CDR3 is CASSVRLNTEAFF. CDR3 in DNA: TGTGCCAGCAGTGTAAGATTGAACACTGAAGCTTTCTTT. This chain links TRBV6-1 with TRBJ1-1; D is uncertain. CDR1 MNHNS and CDR2 SASEGT come from the germline V gene. This CDR3 has 13 amino acids. Trimming pared 4 bases from V and 0 bases from J, leaving 6 bases between.

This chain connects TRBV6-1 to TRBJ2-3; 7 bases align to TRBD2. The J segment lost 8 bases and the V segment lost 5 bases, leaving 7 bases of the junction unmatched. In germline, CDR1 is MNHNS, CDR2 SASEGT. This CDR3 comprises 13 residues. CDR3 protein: CASSLSWGGTQYF. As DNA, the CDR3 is TGTGCCAGCAGTCTTTCTTGGGGGGGTACGCAGTATTTT.

CDR3 sequence: CASSLYGNGGYTF. The CDR3 nucleotides read TGTGCCAGCAGTTTATACGGGAATGGTGGCTACACCTTC. The chain combines TRBV27 with TRBJ1-2, with D unclear. Trimming cost V 1 base and J 7 bases, with 10 bases left between them. CDR3 size: 13 residues. CDR1 and CDR2 from the germline V gene are MNHEY and SMNVEV (reference sequence).